The table lists the clone carrying this T cell receptor beta chain with a few counts. These data belong to a study of T-cell memory formation after mild COVID-19. Study at large: Largely donor-specific sequence clusters came from a couple of donors.

This CDR3 region has 13 residues. V gave up 0 bases and J gave up 4 bases, with 7 bases separating them. Germline-derived CDR1 and CDR2 are SGDLS and YYNGEE. TCRdb itself ran the 5' RACE reads through MiXCR, one entry per CDR3 protein. The sample holds approximately 300,000 distinct CDR3 sequences, 15% seen once. The gene calls are TRBV9 and TRBJ2-5; D gene uncertain. Source material: PBMCs or a T cell subset sorted from them (not recorded which). This clonotype was sampled from a man in his late teens or twenties who had mild COVID-19 (a few samples of this study predate the infection). Cell type and time point are not known. The CDR3 coding sequence is TGTGCCAGCAGCGTAGGGCAGCTAGAGACCCAGTACTTC. Translated, it gives CASSVGQLETQYF.